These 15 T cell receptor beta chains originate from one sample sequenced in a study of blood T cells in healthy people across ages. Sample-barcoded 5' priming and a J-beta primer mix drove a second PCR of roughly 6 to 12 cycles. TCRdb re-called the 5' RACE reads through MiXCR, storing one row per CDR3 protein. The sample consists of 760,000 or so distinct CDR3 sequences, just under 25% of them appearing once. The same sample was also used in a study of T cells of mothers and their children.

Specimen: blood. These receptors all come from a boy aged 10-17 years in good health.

DNA of the CDR3: TGTGCCACCAGTGATAACAGGGGGCGCGTGGGCTACACCTTC. It is translated as CATSDNRGRVGYTF. The gene calls are TRBV24-1 and TRBJ1-2, with 9 bases lining up with TRBD1. Trimming at V came to 3 bases and at J to 8 bases, leaving 6 bases not matched to a gene. CDR3 length: 14 amino acids. Per the germline V gene, CDR1 is KGHDR and CDR2 is SFDVKD.

CDR3 sequence reads: CASSLRGRREQYF. In nucleotides, the CDR3 is TGTGCCAGCAGCTTGAGGGGGAGGCGCGAGCAGTACTTC. The chain joins TRBV7-9 to TRBJ2-7, with D perhaps assigned TRBD1 or TRBD2 (6 bases each). CDR3 size: 13 residues. V shed 3 bases and J shed 6 bases, with 12 bases lying between them. Germline lookup yields CDR1 SEHNR and CDR2 FQNEAQ (reference sequence).

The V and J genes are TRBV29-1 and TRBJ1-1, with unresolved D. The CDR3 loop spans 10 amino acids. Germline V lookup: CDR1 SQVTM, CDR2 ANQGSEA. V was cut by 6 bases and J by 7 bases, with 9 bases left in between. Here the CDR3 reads CSVKKGEAFF. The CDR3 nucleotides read TGCAGCGTCAAAAAAGGTGAAGCTTTCTTT.

The CDR3 loop reads CASARGDYNSPLHF. CDR3 in DNA: TGTGCCAGTGCCAGGGGGGACTATAATTCACCCCTCCACTTT. The chain joins TRBV6-1 to TRBJ1-6, with 7 bases that match TRBD1. The CDR3 is made up of 14 amino acids. In germline, CDR1 is MNHNS, CDR2 SASEGT. With 9 bases clipped from V and 3 bases from J, the junction kept 5 bases outside the gene matches.

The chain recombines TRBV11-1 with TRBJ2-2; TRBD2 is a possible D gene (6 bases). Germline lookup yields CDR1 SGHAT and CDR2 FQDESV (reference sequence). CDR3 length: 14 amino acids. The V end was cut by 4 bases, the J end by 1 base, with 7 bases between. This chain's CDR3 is CASSWGENTGELFF. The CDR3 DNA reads TGTGCCAGCAGCTGGGGGGAGAACACCGGGGAGCTGTTTTTT.

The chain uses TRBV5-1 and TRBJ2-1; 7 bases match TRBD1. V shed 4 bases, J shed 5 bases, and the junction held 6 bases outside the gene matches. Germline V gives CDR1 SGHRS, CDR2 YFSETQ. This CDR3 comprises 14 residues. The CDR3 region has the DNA TGCGCCAGCAGCCTGGACAGGACCCACAATGAGCAGTTCTTC. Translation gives CASSLDRTHNEQFF.

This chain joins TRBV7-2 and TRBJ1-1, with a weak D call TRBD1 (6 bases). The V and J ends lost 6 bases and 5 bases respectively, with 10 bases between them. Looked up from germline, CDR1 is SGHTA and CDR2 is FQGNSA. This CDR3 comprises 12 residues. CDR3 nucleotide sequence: TGTGCCAGCAGACCACAGGGAACTGAAGCTTTCTTT. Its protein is CASRPQGTEAFF.

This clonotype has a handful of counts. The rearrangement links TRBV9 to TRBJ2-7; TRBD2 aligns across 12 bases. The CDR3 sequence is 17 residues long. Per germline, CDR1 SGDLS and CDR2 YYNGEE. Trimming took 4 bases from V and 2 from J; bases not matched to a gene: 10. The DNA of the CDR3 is TGTGCCAGCAGCAGGACGACTTCTAGCGGGAGGGCCTACGAGCAGTACTTC. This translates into CASSRTTSSGRAYEQYF.

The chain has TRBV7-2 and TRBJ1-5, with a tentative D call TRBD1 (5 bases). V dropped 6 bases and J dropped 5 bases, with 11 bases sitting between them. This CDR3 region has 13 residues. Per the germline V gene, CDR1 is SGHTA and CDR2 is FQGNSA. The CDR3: CASSWGTDQPQHF. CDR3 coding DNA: TGTGCCAGCAGTTGGGGCACTGATCAGCCCCAGCATTTT.

The CDR3 nucleotides are TGCAGTGCTAGAGAGATCGGGGGAGGCTATGGCTACACCTTC. This translates into CSAREIGGGYGYTF. The chain carries TRBV20-1 and TRBJ1-2, with TRBD1 as a possible D gene (5 bases). CDR3 length equals 14 residues. Germline lookup yields CDR1 DFQATT and CDR2 SNEGSKA (reference sequence). V gave up 0 bases and J gave up 4 bases, with 12 bases separating them.

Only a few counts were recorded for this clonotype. The CDR3: CASSYSITGLAVEQYF. In DNA form, the CDR3 reads TGTGCCAGCAGTTACTCGATTACCGGACTAGCGGTTGAGCAGTACTTC. V is TRBV6-2 or TRBV6-3 and J is TRBJ2-7; 10 bases fit TRBD2. After removal of 0 bases from V and 7 bases from J, the junction contained 9 bases not matched to a gene. The CDR3 consists of 16 residues. Per the germline V gene, CDR1 is MNHEY and CDR2 is SVGEGT.

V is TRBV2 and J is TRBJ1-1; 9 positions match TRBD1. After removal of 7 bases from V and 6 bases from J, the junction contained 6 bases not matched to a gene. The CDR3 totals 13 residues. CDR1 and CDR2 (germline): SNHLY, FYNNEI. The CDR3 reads CASTPQGAAEAFF. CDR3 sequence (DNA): TGTGCCAGCACCCCACAGGGGGCGGCTGAAGCTTTCTTT.

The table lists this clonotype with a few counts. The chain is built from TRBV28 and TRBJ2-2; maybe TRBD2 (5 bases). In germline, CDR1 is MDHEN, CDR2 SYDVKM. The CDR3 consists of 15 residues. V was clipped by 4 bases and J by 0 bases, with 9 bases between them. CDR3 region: CASSSETTNTGELFF. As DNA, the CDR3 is TGTGCCAGCAGTTCCGAGACTACGAACACCGGGGAGCTGTTTTTT. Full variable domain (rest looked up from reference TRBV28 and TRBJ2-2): DVKVTQSSRYLVKRTGEKVFLECVQDMDHENMFWYRQDPGLGLRLIYFSYDVKMKEKGDIPEGYSVSREKKERFSLILESASTNQTSMYLCASSSETTNTGELFFGEGSRLTVL.

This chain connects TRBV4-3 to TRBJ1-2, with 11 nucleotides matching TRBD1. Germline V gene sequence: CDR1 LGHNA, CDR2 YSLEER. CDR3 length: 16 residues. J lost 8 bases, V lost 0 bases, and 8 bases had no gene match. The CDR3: CASSQDLRDRGRGYTF. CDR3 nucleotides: TGCGCCAGCAGCCAAGATCTACGGGACAGGGGGAGAGGCTACACCTTC.

The CDR3 loop reads CASSDGSGSSETQYF. The CDR3 nucleotides are TGTGCCAGCAGTGATGGGTCGGGCTCCTCGGAGACCCAGTACTTC. The chain carries TRBV2 and TRBJ2-5; no clear D gene. The V and J ends lost 3 bases and 5 bases respectively, with 16 bases between them. Per the germline V gene, CDR1 is SNHLY and CDR2 is FYNNEI. CDR3 size: 15 residues.